The T cell receptor beta chain under discussion was sequenced for a study of memory CD4+ T cells and cytomegalovirus serostatus. Study results and limitations: Each of 60 to 80 CMV-associated TCRbeta sequences occurred in one to five individuals.

Comment on this clone: Its target is not known.

CDR3 length equals 12 residues. Germline values: CDR1 KGHSH, CDR2 LQKENI. Between the trimmed V and J ends, which lost 3 bases and 2 bases, there was a span of 5 bases. The sort gate was single viable CD3+CD4+CD8-CD45RO+ cells for memory CD4+ T cells. Profiled with immunoSEQ multiplex PCR; TCRdb holds only in-frame clones, not every one. The profile shows fewer than 90,000 clones, under 80% of them singletons. The chain carries TRBV18 and TRBJ2-7, with D possibly being TRBD1 or TRBD2 (5 bases each). The sequenced sample was memory CD4+ T cells from blood. The TCR comes from an adult in good health and CMV-seropositive. CDR3 nucleotide sequence: TGTGCCAGCTCACCGGGGGCCTACGAGCAGTACTTC. Translation gives CASSPGAYEQYF.